The rows below give T cell receptor beta chains drawn from one sample of a study of Ad26.COV2.S vaccination and SARS-CoV-2 variants. The repertoire was sequenced with immunoSEQ multiplex PCR; TCRdb's copy has only in-frame clones and lacks some. The sample carries 360,000 or so clones, approximately 89% recorded once. The sample consisted of peripheral blood, taken in a trial of Ad26.COV2.S vaccine versus placebo. These TCRs come from a person aged 18-65 years who received the Ad26.COV2.S COVID-19 vaccine or a placebo. The conserved cysteine and the conserved F or W are not part of the CDR3 here. The order of the fields is CDR3 protein, CDR3 length, J gene, V gene.

cdr3_aa: ASSAGTSAYNEQF
cdr3_length: 13
j_call: TRBJ2-1
v_call: TRBV2

cdr3_aa: ASSYSRGQQF
cdr3_length: 10
j_call: TRBJ2-1
v_call: TRBV6-2/TRBV6-3

cdr3_aa: ASSRDSWGEQY
cdr3_length: 11
j_call: TRBJ2-7
v_call: TRBV11-3

cdr3_aa: ASSPRTSFSEQF
cdr3_length: 12
j_call: TRBJ2-1
v_call: TRBV3-1/TRBV3-2

cdr3_aa: ASSIAGGETQY
cdr3_length: 11
j_call: TRBJ2-5
v_call: TRBV12-3/TRBV12-4

cdr3_aa: ASTGGPNEKLF
cdr3_length: 11
j_call: TRBJ1-4
v_call: TRBV6-5

cdr3_aa: ASSARDRGWDTQY
cdr3_length: 13
j_call: TRBJ2-3
v_call: TRBV9

cdr3_aa: SVERELAGRELF
cdr3_length: 12
j_call: TRBJ2-2
v_call: TRBV29-1

cdr3_aa: ASKPISKGETQY
cdr3_length: 12
j_call: TRBJ2-5
v_call: TRBV18

cdr3_aa: ASSPDRVRNIQY
cdr3_length: 12
j_call: TRBJ2-4
v_call: TRBV19

cdr3_aa: ASGPTGGSYEQY
cdr3_length: 12
j_call: TRBJ2-7
v_call: TRBV7-2

cdr3_aa: ASSRNEKLF
cdr3_length: 9
j_call: TRBJ1-4
v_call: TRBV6-6

cdr3_aa: AIKGGGEGEAF
cdr3_length: 11
j_call: TRBJ1-1
v_call: TRBV7-9

cdr3_aa: ATSPRQGWNTEAF
cdr3_length: 13
j_call: TRBJ1-1
v_call: TRBV15

cdr3_aa: ASSFGPTRRAF
cdr3_length: 11
j_call: TRBJ1-1
v_call: TRBV28

cdr3_aa: ASTRDNNQPQH
cdr3_length: 11
j_call: TRBJ1-5
v_call: TRBV6-5

cdr3_aa: ASSSGQNYGYT
cdr3_length: 11
j_call: TRBJ1-2
v_call: TRBV5-1

cdr3_aa: ASSLAMGNTEAF
cdr3_length: 12
j_call: TRBJ1-1
v_call: TRBV5-6

cdr3_aa: ASTRQGDQPQH
cdr3_length: 11
j_call: TRBJ1-5
v_call: TRBV6-5

cdr3_aa: ASSHLWRRSGELF
cdr3_length: 13
j_call: TRBJ2-2
v_call: TRBV3-1/TRBV3-2

cdr3_aa: SVDGGGNEQF
cdr3_length: 10
j_call: TRBJ2-1
v_call: TRBV29-1

cdr3_aa: SVYRGYEQY
cdr3_length: 9
j_call: TRBJ2-7
v_call: TRBV29-1

cdr3_aa: ASTGVSNQPQH
cdr3_length: 11
j_call: TRBJ1-5
v_call: TRBV2

cdr3_aa: ASSIDRVQETQY
cdr3_length: 12
j_call: TRBJ2-5
v_call: TRBV10-2

cdr3_aa: ASSEDRGRGQETQY
cdr3_length: 14
j_call: TRBJ2-5
v_call: TRBV2

cdr3_aa: ASSATGGLGNEQF
cdr3_length: 13
j_call: TRBJ2-1
v_call: TRBV9

cdr3_aa: ASSIVAGSYNEQF
cdr3_length: 13
j_call: TRBJ2-1
v_call: TRBV7-2

cdr3_aa: ASSLSRVANEKLF
cdr3_length: 13
j_call: TRBJ1-4
v_call: TRBV7-2

cdr3_aa: ASSPEREGTGELF
cdr3_length: 13
j_call: TRBJ2-2
v_call: TRBV2